This TCR beta chain was identified in a study of T-cell memory formation after mild COVID-19. General study results and limits: From day 15 to 85, contracting clones were balanced between CD4 and CD8, whereas later expanders leaned toward CD4+. Most CD4+ clones that shrank were in CM and EM, while CD8+ ones turned up in EMRA.

MiXCR was run by TCRdb on the 5' RACE reads, yielding one entry per CDR3 protein. The sample lists 380,000 or so distinct CDR3 sequences, approximately 15% seen once, with around a fifth in the top ten. As regards this clonotype: Its antigen is undetermined.

The V and J ends lost 6 bases and 10 bases respectively, with 13 bases between them. Germline loops: CDR1 DFQATT, CDR2 SNEGSKA (reference sequence). This CDR3 spans 12 amino acids. The specimen was PBMCs or a T cell subset sorted from them (not recorded which). The sequence derives from a young man who had mild COVID-19 (a few samples of this study predate the infection). Cell type and time point are not known. The V call is TRBV20-1, the J call TRBJ1-6; D may be TRBD1 (5 bases). CDR3 sequence reads: CSAREGFSPLHF. CDR3 in DNA: TGCAGTGCCCGAGAGGGGTTCTCACCCCTCCACTTT.